This entry is about one T cell receptor beta chain. Its antigen is undetermined. These data are taken from a study of shared clonotypes between healthy human individuals. Study observations and caveats: Clonotype sharing among donors was thought likely to change with sequencing depth.

The unsorted samples had some 90 million PBMCs used for genomic DNA. CDR1 is MDHEN and CDR2 is SYDVKM in the germline V gene. The CDR3 totals 13 residues. With 5 bases removed from V and 3 bases from J, the gap between germline ends came to 11 bases. The assay was immunoSEQ multiplex PCR, and TCRdb's table has in-frame clones only and misses some. The sample yields fewer than 600,000 clones, approximately 77% seen once. Sequenced: PBMCs. V usage is TRBV28 and J usage is TRBJ2-7; the D gene is possibly TRBD1 (6 bases). This receptor was taken from a woman aged 40 to 55 in good health. Some clones in this sample may be carry-over from other donors' samples. The CDR3 nucleotides are TGTGCCAGCAGTCCGGGACAAAACTACGAGCAGTACTTC. The encoded protein is CASSPGQNYEQYF. The entire variable domain, with the rest obtained from reference TRBV28 and TRBJ2-7, is as follows: DVKVTQSSRYLVKRTGEKVFLECVQDMDHENMFWYRQDPGLGLRLIYFSYDVKMKEKGDIPEGYSVSREKKERFSLILESASTNQTSMYLCASSPGQNYEQYFGPGTRLTVT.